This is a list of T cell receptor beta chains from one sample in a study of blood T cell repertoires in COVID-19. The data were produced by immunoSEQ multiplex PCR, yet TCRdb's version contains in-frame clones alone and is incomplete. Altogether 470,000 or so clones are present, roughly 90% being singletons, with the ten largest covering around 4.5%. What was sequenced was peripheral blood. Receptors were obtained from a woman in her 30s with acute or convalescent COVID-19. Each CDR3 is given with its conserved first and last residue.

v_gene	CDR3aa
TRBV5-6	CASSSGLTNEKLFF
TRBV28	CASSWGTGANYGYTF
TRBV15	CATSRDPSTVASSGNTIYF
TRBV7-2	CASSPDTTAATNEKLFF
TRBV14	CASSQRPGQGDYNEQFF
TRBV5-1	CASSLGQNSPLHF
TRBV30	CAWSVDRGHTGELFF
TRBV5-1	CASSSGTGLISGANVLTF
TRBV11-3	CASSPGDGQYQYF
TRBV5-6	CASSRTKTGVSRNEQYF
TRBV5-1	CASSTGQGGGGSPLHF
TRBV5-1	CASSSTGDIEAFF
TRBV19	CASSGGQREQYF
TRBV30	CAWSVRSERKPQHF
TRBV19	CASSTSGGLDTQYF
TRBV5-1	CASSLQDSGELFF
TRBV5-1	CASSLDRTEAFF
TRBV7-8	CASSHPGGMGNHDYGYTF
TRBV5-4	CATLPPRGDEQFF
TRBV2	CASSESSSLGNSPLHF
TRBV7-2	CASSLDGSNQPQHF
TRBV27	CASSPPPDRGNQPQHF
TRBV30	CAWSRTANSPLHF
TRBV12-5	CASGPQTGGTDTQYF
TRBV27	CASTPGVGYGYTF